These 2 T cell receptor beta chains came from one sample sequenced in a study of blood T cell repertoires in COVID-19. Only in-frame clones appear in the TCRdb table, and some are missing; sequencing was by immunoSEQ multiplex PCR. The sample has about 73,000 clones; roughly four fifths are singletons. The sequencing input was peripheral blood. The receptors come from a human donor in a cohort sampled during active COVID-19.

The chain uses TRBV6-5 and TRBJ2-3; 8 bases are a match to TRBD1. The CDR3 has 15 residues. Germline CDR1 MNHEY, CDR2 SVGAGI. Trimming removed 2 bases from V and 2 bases from J; junction bases left unmatched: 3. CDR3 sequence: CASSYGQGFTDTQYF. In DNA form, the CDR3 reads TGTGCCAGCAGTTACGGACAGGGTTTCACAGATACGCAGTATTTT.

This chain connects TRBV11-2 to TRBJ1-2, with D hard to call. The CDR3 is made up of 15 amino acids. Germline assignment: CDR1 SGHAT and CDR2 FQNNGV. V was pared by 2 bases and J by 6 bases, with 16 bases between. CDR3 sequence reads: CASSLLSRSHDGYTF. CDR3 coding DNA: TGTGCCAGCAGCTTACTGTCCAGGTCGCATGATGGCTACACCTTC.